What follows describes a single T cell receptor (beta chain). The antigen this receptor binds is unknown. Base qualities are not at hand, and no much larger clone is one base apart. The sample is drawn from a study of T cell responses to AZD1222 COVID-19 vaccine (dated by TCRdb to about 2021). For context, the study as a whole: AZD1222 recipients with second doses at about 4 weeks or about 12 weeks were pooled, because spike-specific TCR depth and breadth did not differ between schedules. A total of approximately 250 trial participants underwent TCR sequencing, of whom 200 to 220 had received two doses of AZD1222 and 26 had received two doses of the MenACWY control vaccine. Trial participants were enrolled into age subgroups of 18-55, 56-69 and 70-plus years, which contained 148, 28 and 57 TCR-sequenced participants, respectively.

The CDR3 regions of human TCRbeta chains were analyzed by immunosequencing. The authors' analysis ran thus. Repertoire TCRs were checked for matches against a reference library of SARS-CoV-2-specific TCRs that had been generated using the MIRA antigen-specificity platform. Breadth was defined as the fraction of unique TCRs that were SARS-CoV-2-associated, and depth was defined as the fraction of total T cells that were SARS-CoV-2-associated. Each spike-specific TCR was assigned to its reactive spike region and to a CD4 or CD8 class using the MIRA data. Log10-transformed breadth and depth values were compared by one-way ANOVA with Sidak's multiple comparisons tests. TCRdb retrieved this table from immuneACCESS and kept in-frame rearrangements only. Not all clones are present; in checked studies, unresolved V genes account for under half, and no reason is known for the remainder. V and J calls and clone size follow that table, whereas D and trimming were derived from the DNA. This sample gives over 100,000 clones in total; around 94% of them show up just once. The top ten clonotypes cover around 1.8% of the sample.

Broad study findings and their caveats: Participants were mostly white British, with more females than males. The authors suggested clonal diversity may have been underestimated. CD4 TCRs associated with the vaccine covered the entire spike protein, and the dominant responses were in regions 160-218 and 743-854. Because no day 14 peak-response samples were available, the repertoires could be characterized only after the peak T cell response. Epitopes outside the regions mutated in the B.1.351 and B.1.1.7 variants were reportedly recognized by nearly half of the unique spike-specific TCRs. Spike-specific TCR breadth and depth rose significantly after two AZD1222 doses compared with day 0 and with MenACWY recipients. Conclusions about previously exposed vaccinees are limited because only 6 or 7 AZD1222 recipients were SARS-CoV-2 seropositive at baseline. In the small 56-69-year group, the increase in depth fell short of significance, most likely because of low power.

Trimming accounts for 6 bases at V and 6 bases at J, while the number of junction bases matched to no gene is 12. The CDR3 spans 15 residues, from the cysteine through the phenylalanine. Only CDR3 DNA is held: 45 bases, read in frame from base 1. According to the germline V gene (reference sequence), CDR1 reads LNHDA and CDR2 reads SQIVND. Taken with the paper, the label for time point translates to: baseline before first vaccination. Samples from vaccinated people were obtained from the UK trials COV001 and COV002, which included a single-blind randomized controlled phase 2/3 trial of AZD1222 (ChAdOx1 nCoV-19) in healthy adults. For TCRbeta chain sequencing, PBMC samples from trial participants were taken at day 0 and at day 28 after the second dose.

This receptor was identified in an adult in good health. Recombination linked TRBV19 to TRBJ1-1; 8 nucleotides in the junction match TRBD1. This material consisted of peripheral blood, taken on day 0 of AZD1222 vaccination. The nucleotide sequence reads TGTGCCAGTAGACTAAAGACAGGGGAACGGTCTGAAGCTTTCTTT. The encoded protein is CASRLKTGERSEAFF.